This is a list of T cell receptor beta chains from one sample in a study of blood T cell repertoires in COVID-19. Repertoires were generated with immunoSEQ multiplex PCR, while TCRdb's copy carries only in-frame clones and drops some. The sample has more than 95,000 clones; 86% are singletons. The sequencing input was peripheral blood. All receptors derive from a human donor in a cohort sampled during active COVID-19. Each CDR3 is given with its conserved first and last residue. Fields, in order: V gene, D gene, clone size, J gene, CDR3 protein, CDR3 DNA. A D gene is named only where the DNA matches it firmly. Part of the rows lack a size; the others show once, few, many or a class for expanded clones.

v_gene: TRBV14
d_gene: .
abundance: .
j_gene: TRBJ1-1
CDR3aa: CASSQGRANTEAFF
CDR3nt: TGTGCCAGCAGCCAAGGCAGGGCGAACACTGAAGCTTTCTTT

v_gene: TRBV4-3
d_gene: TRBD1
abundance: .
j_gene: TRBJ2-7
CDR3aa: CASSQDVQGVSYEQYF
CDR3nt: TGCGCCAGCAGCCAAGACGTCCAGGGGGTCTCCTACGAGCAGTACTTC

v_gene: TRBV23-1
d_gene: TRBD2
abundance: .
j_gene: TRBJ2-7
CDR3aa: CANPGSGGSYEQYF
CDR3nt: TGCGCCAATCCGGGCAGCGGGGGGTCCTACGAGCAGTACTTC

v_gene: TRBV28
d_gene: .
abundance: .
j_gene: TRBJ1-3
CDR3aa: CASRISRPPSGNTIYF
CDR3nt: TGTGCCAGCAGGATCTCCAGGCCACCCTCTGGAAACACCATATATTTT

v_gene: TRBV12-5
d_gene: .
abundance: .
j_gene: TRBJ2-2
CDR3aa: CASGFGLANTGELFF
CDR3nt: TGTGCTAGTGGTTTTGGGCTGGCGAACACCGGGGAGCTGTTTTTT

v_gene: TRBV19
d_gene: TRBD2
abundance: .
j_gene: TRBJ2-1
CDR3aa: CASHGTSGRYNEQFF
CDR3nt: TGTGCCAGTCATGGGACTAGCGGACGATACAATGAGCAGTTCTTC

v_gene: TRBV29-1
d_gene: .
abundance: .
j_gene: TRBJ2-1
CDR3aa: CSVGAKPNEQFF
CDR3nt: TGCAGCGTTGGGGCCAAGCCGAATGAGCAGTTCTTC

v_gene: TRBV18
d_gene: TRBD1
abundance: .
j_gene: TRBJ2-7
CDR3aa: CASGQEVGYEQYF
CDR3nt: TGTGCCAGCGGACAGGAGGTGGGCTACGAGCAGTACTTC

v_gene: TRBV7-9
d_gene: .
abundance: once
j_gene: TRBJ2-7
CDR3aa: CASSLRTAYEQYF
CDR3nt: TGTGCCAGCAGCTTGCGGACAGCCTACGAGCAGTACTTC

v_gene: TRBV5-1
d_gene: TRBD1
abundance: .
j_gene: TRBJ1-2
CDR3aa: CASSLHIDREYGYTF
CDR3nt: TGCGCCAGCAGCTTGCACATCGACAGGGAGTATGGCTACACCTTC

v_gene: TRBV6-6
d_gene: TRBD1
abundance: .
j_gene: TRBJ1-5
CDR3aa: CASSYDRVARQPQHF
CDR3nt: TGTGCCAGCAGTTACGACAGGGTGGCGCGGCAGCCCCAGCATTTT

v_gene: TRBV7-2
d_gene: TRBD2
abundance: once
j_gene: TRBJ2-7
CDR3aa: CASSLGASGRAYEQYF
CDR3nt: TGTGCCAGCAGCTTAGGGGCTAGCGGGAGGGCATACGAGCAGTACTTC

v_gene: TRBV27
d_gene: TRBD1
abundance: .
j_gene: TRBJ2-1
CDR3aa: CASSLKRFGAGGYNEQFF
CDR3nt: TGTGCCAGCAGTTTAAAGCGTTTTGGGGCAGGGGGATACAATGAGCAGTTCTTC

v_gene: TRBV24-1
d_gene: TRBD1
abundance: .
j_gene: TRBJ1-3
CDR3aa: CATSDGQGKAGNTIYF
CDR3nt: TGTGCCACCAGTGATGGACAGGGGAAAGCTGGAAACACCATATATTTT

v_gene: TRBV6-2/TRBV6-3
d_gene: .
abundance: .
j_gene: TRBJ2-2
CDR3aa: CASSFRGSRHAGELFF
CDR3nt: TGTGCCAGCAGTTTCCGGGGATCCCGGCACGCCGGGGAGCTGTTTTTT

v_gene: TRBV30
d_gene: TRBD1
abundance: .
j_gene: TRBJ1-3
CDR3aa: CAWRAGQGTSRGNTIYF
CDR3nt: TGTGCCTGGAGGGCGGGACAGGGGACTTCGAGAGGAAACACCATATATTTT

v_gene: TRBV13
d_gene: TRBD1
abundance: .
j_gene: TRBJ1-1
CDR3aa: CASSRQGSTEAFF
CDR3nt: TGTGCCAGCAGCCGACAGGGATCCACTGAAGCTTTCTTT

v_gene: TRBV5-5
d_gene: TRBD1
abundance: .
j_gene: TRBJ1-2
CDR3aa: CASSFGGQGARYGYTF
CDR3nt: TGTGCCAGCAGCTTTGGGGGACAGGGGGCACGATATGGCTACACCTTC

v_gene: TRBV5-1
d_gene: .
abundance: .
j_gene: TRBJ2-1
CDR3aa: CASSSGESSYNEQFF
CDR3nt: TGCGCCAGCAGTTCCGGGGAGAGCTCCTACAATGAGCAGTTCTTC